A selection of T cell receptor beta chains follows, all from one sample in a study of spatial heterogeneity in lung cancer. TCRdb processed the 5' RACE reads anew with MiXCR; each CDR3 protein has one entry. The data show around 37,000 distinct CDR3 sequences, approximately 6.8% seen once. The input for sequencing was PBMCs, taken at surgery. Every receptor here comes from a female donor with early-stage non-small cell lung cancer. The CDR3 runs from the conserved cysteine through the conserved F or W. A D gene is named only where the DNA matches it firmly. The listing skips clone size in some rows; elsewhere it reads once, few, many or a size class.

TRBV15,-,TRBJ2-1,-,CATSVRQEGEQFF,TGTGCCACCAGCGTAAGACAGGAGGGAGAGCAGTTCTTC
TRBV4-3,-,TRBJ2-1,TRBD2,CASSQDGLARNEQFF,TGCGCCAGCAGCCAAGATGGACTAGCGCGGAATGAGCAGTTCTTC
TRBV30,many,TRBJ2-7,-,CAWSPDIYEQYF,TGTGCCTGGAGTCCGGACATCTACGAGCAGTACTTC
TRBV5-1,-,TRBJ2-1,-,CASSPGLRVYNEQFF,TGCGCCAGCAGCCCCGGACTACGGGTATACAATGAGCAGTTCTTC
TRBV24-1,many,TRBJ2-3,TRBD2,CATRSAGGTDTQYF,TGTGCCACCAGGAGTGCGGGAGGGACAGATACGCAGTATTTT
TRBV5-1,few,TRBJ2-2,-,CASSRDFGELFF,TGCGCCAGCAGCCGGGACTTCGGGGAGCTGTTTTTT
TRBV6-1,few,TRBJ1-1,-,CASSELVEAFF,TGTGCCAGCAGTGAACTTGTTGAAGCTTTCTTT
TRBV5-4,-,TRBJ2-1,TRBD1,CASSFITGTGSYNEQFF,TGTGCCAGCAGCTTTATAACCGGGACAGGGTCCTACAATGAGCAGTTCTTC
TRBV20-1,many,TRBJ2-7,-,CSAVRLREPYEQYF,TGCAGTGCAGTACGGTTGCGGGAACCCTACGAGCAGTACTTC
TRBV20-1,many,TRBJ2-7,TRBD1,CSAPRDRDTYEQYF,TGCAGTGCCCCCCGGGACAGGGATACCTACGAGCAGTACTTC